This T cell receptor (beta chain) appears in the sequencing data of a study of radiation and T cells in renal cell carcinoma. Assay used: immunoSEQ multiplex PCR; TCRdb lists only in-frame clones, some missing. The repertoire holds 60,000 to 65,000 clones, with around 77% as singletons. From germline, CDR1 is LGHNA and CDR2 YNFKEQ. This CDR3 is 14 amino acids long. Trimming left V 3 bases short and J 10 bases short, with 16 bases between. Noted time point: blood 2 weeks post-SBRT. The sample's treatment: 15 Gy SBRT to primary tumor, nephrectomy 4 weeks later. The V gene is TRBV4-2, the J gene TRBJ2-1; unclear D gene. This receptor was taken from a man between 60 and 75 years old with renal cell carcinoma. The source material was blood, sampled from a patient whose treatment included radiotherapy and nephrectomy. The CDR3 sequence: CASSHASRDREQFF. In DNA, the CDR3 is TGTGCCAGCAGCCATGCTAGTCGAGATCGGGAGCAGTTCTTC.